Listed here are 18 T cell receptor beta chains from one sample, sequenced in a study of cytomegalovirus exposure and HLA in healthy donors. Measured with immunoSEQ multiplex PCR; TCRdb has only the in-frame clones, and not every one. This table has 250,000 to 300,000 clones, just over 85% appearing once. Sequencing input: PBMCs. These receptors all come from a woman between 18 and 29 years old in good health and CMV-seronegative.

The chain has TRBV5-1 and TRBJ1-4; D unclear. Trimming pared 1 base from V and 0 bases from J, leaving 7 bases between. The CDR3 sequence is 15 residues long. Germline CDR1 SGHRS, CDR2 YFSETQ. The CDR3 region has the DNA TGCGCCAGCAGCTTGATGGGAGCAACTAATGAAAAACTGTTTTTT. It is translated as CASSLMGATNEKLFF. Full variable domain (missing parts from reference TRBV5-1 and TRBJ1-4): KAGVTQTPRYLIKTRGQQVTLSCSPISGHRSVSWYQQTPGQGLQFLFEYFSETQRNKGNFPGRFSGRQFSNSRSEMNVSTLELGDSALYLCASSLMGATNEKLFFGSGTQLSVL.

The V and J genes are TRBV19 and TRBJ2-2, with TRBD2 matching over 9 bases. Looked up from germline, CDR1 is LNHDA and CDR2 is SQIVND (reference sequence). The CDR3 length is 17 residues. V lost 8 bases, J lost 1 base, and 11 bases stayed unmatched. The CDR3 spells CASCLVAGAKNTGELFF. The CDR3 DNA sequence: TGTGCCAGTTGCCTGGTAGCGGGGGCGAAGAACACCGGGGAGCTGTTTTTT. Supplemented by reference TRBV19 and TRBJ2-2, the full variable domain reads DGGITQSPKYLFRKEGQNVTLSCEQNLNHDAMYWYRQDPGQGLRLIYYSQIVNDFQKGDIAEGYSVSREKKESFPLTVTSAQKNPTAFYLCASCLVAGAKNTGELFFGEGSRLTVL.

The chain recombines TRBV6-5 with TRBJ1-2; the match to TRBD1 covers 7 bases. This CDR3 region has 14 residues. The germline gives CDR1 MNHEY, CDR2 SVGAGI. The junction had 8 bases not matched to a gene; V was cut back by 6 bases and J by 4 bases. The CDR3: CASSRQGESYGYTF. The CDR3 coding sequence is TGTGCCAGCAGCCGACAGGGAGAAAGCTATGGCTACACCTTC.

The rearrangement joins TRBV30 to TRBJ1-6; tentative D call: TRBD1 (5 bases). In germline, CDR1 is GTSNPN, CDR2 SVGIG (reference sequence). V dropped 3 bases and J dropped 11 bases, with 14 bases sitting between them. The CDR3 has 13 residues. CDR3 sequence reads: CAWSLPGGAPLHF. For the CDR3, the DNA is TGTGCCTGGAGCCTCCCGGGGGGTGCACCCCTCCACTTT.

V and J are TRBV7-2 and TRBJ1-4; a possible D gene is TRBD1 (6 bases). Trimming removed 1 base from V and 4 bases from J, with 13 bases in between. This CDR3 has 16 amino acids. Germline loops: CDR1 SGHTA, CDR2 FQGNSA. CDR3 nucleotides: TGTGCCAGCAGCTTAGGGACAGAAGGGCTTAATGAAAAACTGTTTTTT. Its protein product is CASSLGTEGLNEKLFF.

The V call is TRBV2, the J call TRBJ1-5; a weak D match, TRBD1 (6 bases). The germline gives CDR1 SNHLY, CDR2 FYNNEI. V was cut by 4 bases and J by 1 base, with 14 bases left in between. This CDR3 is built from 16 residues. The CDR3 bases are TGTGCCAGCAGTGTGGACAGATATGCGAGCAATCAGCCCCAGCATTTT. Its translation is CASSVDRYASNQPQHF.

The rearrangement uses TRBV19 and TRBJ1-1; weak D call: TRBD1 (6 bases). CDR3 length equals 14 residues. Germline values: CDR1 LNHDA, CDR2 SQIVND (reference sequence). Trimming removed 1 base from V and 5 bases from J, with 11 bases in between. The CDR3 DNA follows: TGTGCCAGTAGTATAGCATCAGGGGCGACTGAAGCTTTCTTT. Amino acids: CASSIASGATEAFF.

CDR3 coding DNA: TGCGCCAGCAGTCAATGGCGGGGCTACGAGCAGTACTTC. Its protein product is CASSQWRGYEQYF. V gene TRBV23-1 combines with J gene TRBJ2-7; D is possibly TRBD2 (6 bases). TRBV23-1 is labeled an ORF, and its function is uncertain. This CDR3 region has 13 residues. V was trimmed by 1 base and J by 3 bases, leaving 7 bases between them.

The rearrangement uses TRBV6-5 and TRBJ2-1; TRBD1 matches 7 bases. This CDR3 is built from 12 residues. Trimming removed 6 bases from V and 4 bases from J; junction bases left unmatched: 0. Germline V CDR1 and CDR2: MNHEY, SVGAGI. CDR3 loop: CASRTGYNEQFF. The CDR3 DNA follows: TGTGCCAGCAGGACAGGGTACAATGAGCAGTTCTTC.

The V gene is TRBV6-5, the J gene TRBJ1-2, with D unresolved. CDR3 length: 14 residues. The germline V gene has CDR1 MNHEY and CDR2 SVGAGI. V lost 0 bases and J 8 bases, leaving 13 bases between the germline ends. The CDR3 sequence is CASSYSNLGGGYTF. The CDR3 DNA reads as TGTGCCAGCAGTTACTCGAACCTGGGAGGGGGCTACACCTTC.

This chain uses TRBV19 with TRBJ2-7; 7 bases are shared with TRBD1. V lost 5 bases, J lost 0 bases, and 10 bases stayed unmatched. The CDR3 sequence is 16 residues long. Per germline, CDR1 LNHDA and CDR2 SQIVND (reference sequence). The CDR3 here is CASSALQGKGSYEQYF. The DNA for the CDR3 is TGTGCCAGTAGTGCACTACAGGGGAAGGGCTCCTACGAGCAGTACTTC.

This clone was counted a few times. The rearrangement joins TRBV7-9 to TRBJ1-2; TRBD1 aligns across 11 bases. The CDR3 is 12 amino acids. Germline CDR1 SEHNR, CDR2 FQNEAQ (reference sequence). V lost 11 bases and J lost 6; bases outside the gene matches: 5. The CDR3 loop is CASQDRGHGYTF. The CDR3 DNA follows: TGTGCCTCCCAGGACAGGGGGCATGGCTACACCTTC.

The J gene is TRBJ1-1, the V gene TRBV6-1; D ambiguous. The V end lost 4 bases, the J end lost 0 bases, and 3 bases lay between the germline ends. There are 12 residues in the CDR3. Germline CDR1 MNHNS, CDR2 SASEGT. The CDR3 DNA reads TGTGCCAGCAGTGTTATGAACACTGAAGCTTTCTTT. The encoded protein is CASSVMNTEAFF.

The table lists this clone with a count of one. The CDR3, as DNA: TGTGCCAGCAGCGTGGGGCCCGTAGCAACTAATGAAAAACTGTTTTTT. It is translated as CASSVGPVATNEKLFF. The gene calls are TRBV9 and TRBJ1-4; maybe TRBD1 (5 bases). Germline V gene sequence: CDR1 SGDLS, CDR2 YYNGEE. The CDR3 consists of 16 residues. Trimming pared 2 bases from V and 0 bases from J, leaving 11 bases between.

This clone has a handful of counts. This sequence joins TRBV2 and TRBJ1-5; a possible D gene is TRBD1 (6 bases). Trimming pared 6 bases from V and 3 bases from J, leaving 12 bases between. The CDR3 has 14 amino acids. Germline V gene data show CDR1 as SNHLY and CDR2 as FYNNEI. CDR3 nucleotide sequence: TGTGCCAGCAGCAGCAGGGGCTCCAATCAGCCCCAGCATTTT. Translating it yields CASSSRGSNQPQHF.

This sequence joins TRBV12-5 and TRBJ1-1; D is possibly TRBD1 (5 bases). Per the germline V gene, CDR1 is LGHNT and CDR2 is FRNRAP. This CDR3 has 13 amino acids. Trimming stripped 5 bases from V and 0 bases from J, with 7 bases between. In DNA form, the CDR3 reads TGTGCTAGTGGTGGGGGGGTGAACACTGAAGCTTTCTTT. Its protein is CASGGGVNTEAFF.

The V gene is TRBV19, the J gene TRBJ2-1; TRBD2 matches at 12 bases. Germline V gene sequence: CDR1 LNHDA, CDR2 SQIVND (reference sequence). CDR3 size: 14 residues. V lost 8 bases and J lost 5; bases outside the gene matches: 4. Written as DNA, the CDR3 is TGTGCCAGTTCGACTAGCGGGAGAGACAATGAGCAGTTCTTC. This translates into CASSTSGRDNEQFF.

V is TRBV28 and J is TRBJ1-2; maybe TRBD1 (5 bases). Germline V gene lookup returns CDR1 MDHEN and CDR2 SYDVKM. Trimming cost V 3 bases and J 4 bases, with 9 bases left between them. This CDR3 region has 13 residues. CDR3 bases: TGTGCCAGCAGTTTGGGGGGTTCCTATGGCTACACCTTC. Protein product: CASSLGGSYGYTF.